What follows is one T cell receptor beta chain and its context. This clone was observed at least ten times. The specificity of this receptor is unknown. The record has no base qualities; no much larger clone is one base away. No patient had received any treatment before thyroid surgery. Using T-cell receptor beta sequencing, the study looked back at clinical samples from patients collected from the early 2010s to the late 2010s. Trimming at the junction amounts to 4 bases on V and 7 bases on J, and the germline ends lie 13 bases apart. Including the terminal cysteine and phenylalanine, the CDR3 comprises 14 residues. Only the CDR3 DNA is retained, 42 bases long and in frame from the first base. Reading the germline V gene gives CDR1 KGHDR and CDR2 SFDVKD. This sample is drawn from a study of metastatic and nonmetastatic thyroid tumors (TCRdb year 2020). For the study in its entirety: Repertoires were compared across peripheral blood and tumor or nodule tissue samples from malignant and benign thyroid patients.

Overall study outcomes, separate from this receptor: In both blood and tumor samples, malignant tumors were reported to have significantly higher TCR beta diversity than benign nodules.

The protocol used for the library was PCR. Sequencing used an Illumina HiSeq 4000. High-throughput sequencing was used to profile the TCR beta-chain CDR3 region of every patient. The paper's data handling went like this. CDR3 differences across clinicopathological groups were used to build a classifier for discriminating distant-metastatic papillary thyroid cancer patients. To measure repertoire diversity the researchers used the Shannon index, while the Morisita-Horn index served to gauge how similar the tumor and blood repertoires were. TCRdb passed the public sequencing reads through fastp at Q25 and MiXCR, retaining productive beta sequences. The V and J calls, along with clone size, are taken from TCRdb and not from the paper's own processing. The sample includes 35,000 to 50,000 clones, with more than 20% observed a single time. The ten most abundant clones make up about 14% of the sample.

The clonotype comes from a female donor with papillary thyroid cancer or a benign thyroid nodule (not recorded which). Some clones in this sample may be carry-over from other donors' samples. In this chain, TRBV24-1 is recombined with TRBJ1-5; a weak D assignment points to TRBD1 (5 bases agree). Sequences were obtained from tumor tissue. CDR3 region: CATSEEGQAQPQHF. At the DNA level, the sequence is TGTGCCACCAGTGAAGAGGGGCAAGCCCAGCCCCAGCATTTT.